This T cell receptor (beta chain) was sequenced during a study of T cell responses to AZD1222 COVID-19 vaccine. Study-level findings and limits: Per reports, nearly half of all spike-specific TCRs target regions that are unmutated in variants.

Using immunoSEQ multiplex PCR, the repertoire was profiled, and TCRdb retains in-frame clones only, with some absent. This sample has 120,000 or so clones; 80% to 90% occur once, and the top ten carry about 1.4%. V dropped 5 bases and J dropped 6 bases, with 8 bases sitting between them. This CDR3 has 12 amino acids. On this clone: The antigen is not known.

Sample: peripheral blood, taken on day 0 of AZD1222 vaccination. The chain links TRBV12-3 or TRBV12-4 to TRBJ2-1, with D possibly being TRBD2 (6 bases). The receptor's source is an adult in good health. The CDR3 DNA reads as TGTGCCAGCAGTCGGGACTTCAATGAGCAGTTCTTC. It yields the protein CASSRDFNEQFF.